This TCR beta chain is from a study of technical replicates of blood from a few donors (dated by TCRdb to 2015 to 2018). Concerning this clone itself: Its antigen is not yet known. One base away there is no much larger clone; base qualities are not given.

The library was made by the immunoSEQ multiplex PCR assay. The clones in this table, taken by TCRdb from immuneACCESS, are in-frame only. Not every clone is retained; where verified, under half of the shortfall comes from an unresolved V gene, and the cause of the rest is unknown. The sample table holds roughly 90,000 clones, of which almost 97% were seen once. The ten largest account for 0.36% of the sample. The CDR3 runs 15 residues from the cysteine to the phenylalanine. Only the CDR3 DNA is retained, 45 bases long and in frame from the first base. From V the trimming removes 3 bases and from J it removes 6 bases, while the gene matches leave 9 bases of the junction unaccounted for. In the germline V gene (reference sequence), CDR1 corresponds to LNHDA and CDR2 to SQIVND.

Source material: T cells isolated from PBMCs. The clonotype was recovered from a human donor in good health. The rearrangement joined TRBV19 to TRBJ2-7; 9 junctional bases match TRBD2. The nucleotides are TGTGCCAGTAGTATGAGTGGGACTAGCACCATCGAGCAGTACTTC. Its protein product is CASSMSGTSTIEQYF.